The rows below give T cell receptor beta chains drawn from one sample of a study of beta chain features in type 1 diabetes. Only in-frame clones appear in the TCRdb table, and some are missing; sequencing was by immunoSEQ multiplex PCR. Of roughly 370,000 clones in the sample, around 13% are singletons; the top ten hold roughly 0.04%. The sequenced sample was naive CD4+ T cells from blood. These receptor sequences come from a man aged 25-45 years in good health. Each CDR3 is given with its conserved first and last residue. Each record gives: V gene, clone size, J gene, D gene, CDR3 DNA, CDR3 protein. The D gene is left open where the match is weak. Clone size appears in some rows only: once, few, many, or a class for an expanded clone.

TRBV7-3,.,TRBJ2-1,TRBD2,TGTGCCAGCAGCTTAACGAAAACCCGCGGGAGGGCTTACAATGAGCAGTTCTTC,CASSLTKTRGRAYNEQFF
TRBV10-3,few,TRBJ2-1,TRBD2,TGTGCCCTTGGGACTAGCGGACACCCGGACAATGAGCAGTTCTTC,CALGTSGHPDNEQFF
TRBV6-6,few,TRBJ2-3,.,TGTGCCAGCAACCCTAGAGTCACAGATACGCAGTATTTT,CASNPRVTDTQYF
TRBV5-4,few,TRBJ1-5,.,TGTGCCAGCAGCTTGGGTTCGGATAGCAATCAGCCCCAGCATTTT,CASSLGSDSNQPQHF
TRBV18,.,TRBJ2-5,.,TGTGCCAGCTCACCTAGCGGCCAAGAGACCCAGTACTTC,CASSPSGQETQYF
TRBV9,few,TRBJ1-1,.,TGTGCCAGCAGCGTAGACCCCCTGGGCACTGAAGCTTTCTTT,CASSVDPLGTEAFF
TRBV11-2,.,TRBJ2-1,.,TGTGCCAGCAGTACTAGAGTCCACAATGAGCAGTTCTTC,CASSTRVHNEQFF
TRBV7-2,few,TRBJ2-3,TRBD2,TGTGCCAGCAGCTTAGTTCCGACTAGCGGAGGGAGCACAGATACGCAGTATTTT,CASSLVPTSGGSTDTQYF
TRBV4-3,.,TRBJ1-1,TRBD1,TGCGCCAGCAGCCAAGAGGACAGGGGCCCTGAAGCTTTCTTT,CASSQEDRGPEAFF
TRBV18,few,TRBJ2-1,TRBD2,TGTGCCAGCTCAAATAGCGGGGGGCCCTACAATGAGCAGTTCTTC,CASSNSGGPYNEQFF
TRBV7-9,.,TRBJ2-5,.,TGTGCCAGCAGCCCGAGACTGGGTTGGGTGAAGTACTTC,CASSPRLGWVKYF
TRBV21-1,.,TRBJ2-3,.,TGTGCCAGCAGCAAGGCGGGGGTCAAAGATACGCAGTATTTT,CASSKAGVKDTQYF
TRBV30,few,TRBJ2-1,.,TGTGCCTGGAGTGTACGGTCCGGGCATTCCTACAATGAGCAGTTCTTC,CAWSVRSGHSYNEQFF
TRBV18,.,TRBJ2-1,TRBD2,TGTGCCAGCTCGGAGTTACTAGCGGGAGATCGTCCCGGGCAGTTCTTC,CASSELLAGDRPGQFF
TRBV19,.,TRBJ2-3,TRBD2,TGTGCCAGTAGTATAGCGGGAGGGCCAGATACGCAGTATTTT,CASSIAGGPDTQYF
TRBV4-2,few,TRBJ2-2,.,TGTGCCAGCAGCCAACGGGAAACTTTGGGGACCGGGGAGCTGTTTTTT,CASSQRETLGTGELFF
TRBV7-2,.,TRBJ2-2,.,TGTGCCAGCAGCCGACAGACTGATTTCACCGGGGAGCTGTTTTTT,CASSRQTDFTGELFF
TRBV4-3,.,TRBJ2-1,.,TGCGCCAGCAGCCAAGTGTTCGGGTCAGATAATGAGCAGTTCTTC,CASSQVFGSDNEQFF
TRBV27,.,TRBJ1-6,.,TGTGCCAGCGGGCGGCTCAATTCACCCCTCCACTTT,CASGRLNSPLHF
TRBV4-3,few,TRBJ1-6,.,TGCGCCAGCAGCCAAGATTTCCGACAGGACTATAATTCACCCCTCCACTTT,CASSQDFRQDYNSPLHF
TRBV20-1,.,TRBJ1-4,.,TGCAGTGCTAGAGGAGAAAAACTGTTTTTT,CSARGEKLFF
TRBV7-6,few,TRBJ1-1,.,TGTGCCAGCAGCCTGATCGACAGTAATGAAGCTTTCTTT,CASSLIDSNEAFF
TRBV25-1,few,TRBJ2-5,.,TGTGCCAGCAGTGAATCGGCTGGAAAGCAAGAGACCCAGTACTTC,CASSESAGKQETQYF
TRBV11-2,.,TRBJ2-5,.,TGTGCCAGCAGCTCCCAGGTCCAAGAGACCCAGTACTTC,CASSSQVQETQYF
TRBV5-1,few,TRBJ2-5,.,TGCGCCAGCAAAAGATTGGGATCGAAAGAGACCCAGTACTTC,CASKRLGSKETQYF
TRBV4-1,.,TRBJ2-1,TRBD1,TGCGCCAGCAGCCACCGAAGGACAGGGGGCTATGAGCAGTTCTTC,CASSHRRTGGYEQFF
TRBV11-2,.,TRBJ2-5,.,TGTGCCAGCAGCTTAGCGGGTTTGGGACAAGAGACCCAGTACTTC,CASSLAGLGQETQYF
TRBV19,.,TRBJ2-1,TRBD2,TGTGCCAGTAGTAAGACTAGCGGGTCATTTGAGCAGTTCTTC,CASSKTSGSFEQFF
TRBV19,few,TRBJ1-1,.,TGTGCCAGTAGTATAGAGGACAGTCGACGAAGACGAGCTTTCTTT,CASSIEDSRRRRAFF
TRBV7-9,.,TRBJ2-1,TRBD2,TGTGCCAGCAGTCCGGGAGGGCTCAATGAGCAGTTCTTC,CASSPGGLNEQFF
TRBV29-1,.,TRBJ2-1,TRBD1,TGCAGCGTTGGGCGGGACAGGCTAAAGAGCTCCTACAATGAGCAGTTCTTC,CSVGRDRLKSSYNEQFF
TRBV30,.,TRBJ2-1,.,TGTGCCTGGGCCAGGGGTGGCTTTAATGAGCAGTTCTTC,CAWARGGFNEQFF
TRBV4-3,.,TRBJ2-3,TRBD1,TGCGCCAGCAGCCCCCGTCACAGGGGTAGCGGCACAGATACGCAGTATTTT,CASSPRHRGSGTDTQYF
TRBV7-3,.,TRBJ2-1,.,TGTGCCAGCAGCCCGGGTCGGGGAACTAATGAGCAGTTCTTC,CASSPGRGTNEQFF
TRBV18,.,TRBJ2-5,.,TGTGCCACCTCACGGGGCACAACGGAGACCCAGTACTTC,CATSRGTTETQYF
TRBV20-1,.,TRBJ1-1,.,TGCAGTGCTGGAGTGAACACTGAAGCTTTCTTT,CSAGVNTEAFF
TRBV10-3,few,TRBJ2-5,.,TGTGCCATCAGTTCGGAGCGCGAGACCCAGTACTTC,CAISSERETQYF
TRBV5-1,.,TRBJ2-5,TRBD1,TGCGCCAGCAGCGCGTCGACAGGGGTCCAAGAGACCCAGTACTTC,CASSASTGVQETQYF
TRBV4-3,few,TRBJ2-2,.,TGCGCCAGCAGCCAAGATCTGACGGGGCCCCGCGGGGAGCTGTTTTTT,CASSQDLTGPRGELFF
TRBV19,few,TRBJ1-4,TRBD1,TGTGCCAGTATCGGGACAGGGAGTGAAAAACTGTTTTTT,CASIGTGSEKLFF
TRBV20-1,.,TRBJ1-2,.,TGCAGTACGGGCTATGGCTACACCTTC,CSTGYGYTF
TRBV4-1,.,TRBJ1-6,.,TGCGCCAGCAGCCAAACGGGTCTTGGCGGCTCACCCCTCCACTTT,CASSQTGLGGSPLHF
TRBV29-1,.,TRBJ2-1,.,TGCAGCGTTGGTTCCACGGAGCAGTTCTTC,CSVGSTEQFF
TRBV11-3,few,TRBJ2-3,TRBD2,TGTGCCAGCAGCTTTCGACTAGCGGGAGGAACAGATACGCAGTATTTT,CASSFRLAGGTDTQYF
TRBV7-3,.,TRBJ2-3,TRBD2,TGTGCCAGCAGCACCGATCCGGCTAGCGGGAGGGATGATACGCAGTATTTT,CASSTDPASGRDDTQYF
TRBV30,.,TRBJ2-1,TRBD2,TGTGCCTGGAGTAGACTAGCGGGAGGCCCAAACAATGAGCAGTTCTTC,CAWSRLAGGPNNEQFF
TRBV4-2,few,TRBJ2-2,TRBD1,TGTGCCAGCAGCCAAGATACAGGGGACGGGGAGCTGTTTTTT,CASSQDTGDGELFF
TRBV7-8,.,TRBJ2-1,TRBD2,TGTGCCAGCAGCCGCGGAAGCGGGAGGGAGATTAATGAGCAGTTCTTC,CASSRGSGREINEQFF
TRBV18,.,TRBJ1-5,.,TGTGCCAGCTCACCGGCGGAAAATCAGCCCCAGCATTTT,CASSPAENQPQHF
TRBV30,few,TRBJ1-1,.,TGTGCCTGGAGGGCGAACACTGAAGCTTTCTTT,CAWRANTEAFF
TRBV4-1,few,TRBJ1-4,.,TGCGCCAGCAGCCAAGACCTCGGGACGGAAGATGAAAAACTGTTTTTT,CASSQDLGTEDEKLFF
TRBV4-3,.,TRBJ2-2,TRBD1,TGCGCCAGCAGCCAATATCCGGGACAGATTAACACCGGGGAGCTGTTTTTT,CASSQYPGQINTGELFF
TRBV7-9,.,TRBJ2-2,.,TGTGCCAGCAGATCCAGTGTCGGGGAGCTGTTTTTT,CASRSSVGELFF
TRBV20-1,few,TRBJ1-1,.,TGCAGTGCTATCTGGGGTGGTGAAGCTTTCTTT,CSAIWGGEAFF
TRBV5-4,few,TRBJ2-7,.,TGTGCCAGCAGCCTTCGGGGGGCCGGGTACGAGCAGTACTTC,CASSLRGAGYEQYF
TRBV28,few,TRBJ2-1,.,TGTGCCAGCAGTTTATTGGGAAGCTCCTACAATGAGCAGTTCTTC,CASSLLGSSYNEQFF
TRBV2,.,TRBJ2-3,TRBD2,TGTGCCAGCCTACTAGCGGGGACAGATACGCAGTATTTT,CASLLAGTDTQYF
TRBV2,.,TRBJ2-3,.,TGTGCCAGCAGTCGCCCCGGGCAGCGTAGCACAGATACGCAGTATTTT,CASSRPGQRSTDTQYF
TRBV6-1,few,TRBJ2-1,.,TGTGCCAGCAGTGAATTTGGGTGGGCCGCGAATGAGCAGTTCTTC,CASSEFGWAANEQFF